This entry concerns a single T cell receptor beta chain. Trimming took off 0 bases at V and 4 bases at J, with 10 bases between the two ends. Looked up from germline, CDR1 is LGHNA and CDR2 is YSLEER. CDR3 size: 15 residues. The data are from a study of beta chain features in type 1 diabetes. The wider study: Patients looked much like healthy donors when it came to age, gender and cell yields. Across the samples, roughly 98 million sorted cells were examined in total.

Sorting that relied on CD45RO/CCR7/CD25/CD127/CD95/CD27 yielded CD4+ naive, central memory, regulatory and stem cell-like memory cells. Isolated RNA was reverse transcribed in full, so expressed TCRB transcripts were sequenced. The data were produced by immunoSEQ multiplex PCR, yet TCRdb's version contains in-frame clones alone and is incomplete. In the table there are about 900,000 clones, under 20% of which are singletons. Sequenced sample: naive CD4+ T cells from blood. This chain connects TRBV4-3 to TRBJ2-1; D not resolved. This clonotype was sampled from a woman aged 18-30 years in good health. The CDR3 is CASSQEPWGYNEQFF. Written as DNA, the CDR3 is TGCGCCAGCAGCCAAGAGCCCTGGGGATACAATGAGCAGTTCTTC.